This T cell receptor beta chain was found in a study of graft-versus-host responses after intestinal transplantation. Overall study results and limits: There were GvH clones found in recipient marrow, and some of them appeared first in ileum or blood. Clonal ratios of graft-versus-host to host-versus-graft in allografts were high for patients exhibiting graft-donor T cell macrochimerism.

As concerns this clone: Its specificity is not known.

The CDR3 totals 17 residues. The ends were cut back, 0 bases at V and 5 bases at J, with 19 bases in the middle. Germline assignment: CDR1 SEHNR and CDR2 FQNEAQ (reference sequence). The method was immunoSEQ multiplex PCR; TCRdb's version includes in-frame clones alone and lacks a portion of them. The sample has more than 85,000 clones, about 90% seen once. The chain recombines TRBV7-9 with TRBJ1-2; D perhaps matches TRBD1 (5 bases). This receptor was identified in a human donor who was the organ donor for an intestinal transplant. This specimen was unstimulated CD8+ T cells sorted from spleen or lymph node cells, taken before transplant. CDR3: CASSLAVGDYLLYGYTF. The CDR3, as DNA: TGTGCCAGCAGCTTAGCGGTTGGGGACTACCTCCTTTATGGCTACACCTTC.